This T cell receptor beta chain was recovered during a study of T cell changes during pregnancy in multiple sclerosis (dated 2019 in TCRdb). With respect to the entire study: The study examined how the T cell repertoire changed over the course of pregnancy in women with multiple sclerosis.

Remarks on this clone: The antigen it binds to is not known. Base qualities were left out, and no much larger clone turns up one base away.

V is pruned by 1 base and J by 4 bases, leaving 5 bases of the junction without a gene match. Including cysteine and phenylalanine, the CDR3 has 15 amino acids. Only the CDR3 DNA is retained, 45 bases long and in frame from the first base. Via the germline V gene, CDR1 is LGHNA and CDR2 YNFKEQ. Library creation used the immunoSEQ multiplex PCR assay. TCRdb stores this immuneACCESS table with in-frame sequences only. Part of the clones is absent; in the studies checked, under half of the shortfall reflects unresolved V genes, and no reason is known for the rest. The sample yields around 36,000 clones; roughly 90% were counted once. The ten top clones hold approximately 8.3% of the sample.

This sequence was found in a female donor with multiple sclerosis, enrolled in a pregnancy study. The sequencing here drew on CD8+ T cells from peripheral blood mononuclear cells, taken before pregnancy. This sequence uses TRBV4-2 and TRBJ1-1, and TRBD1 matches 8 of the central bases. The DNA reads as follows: TGTGCCAGCAGCCAAGGGGAGACAGGGGTCACTGAAGCTTTCTTT. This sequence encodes CASSQGETGVTEAFF.